The 32 T cell receptor beta chains below all came from one sample that was sequenced in a study of lymphopenia after photon versus proton radiotherapy. Assay: immunoSEQ multiplex PCR; the TCRdb copy retains only in-frame clones and omits some. The table has about 70,000 clones, around 87% seen once. The sample was peripheral blood, taken from a patient treated with proton-based radiotherapy. The receptors stem from a man of 80 years or more with esophageal cancer.

The rearrangement joins TRBV18 to TRBJ1-3, with TRBD1 as a possible D gene (6 bases). Per the germline V gene, CDR1 is KGHSH and CDR2 is LQKENI. Trimming took off 2 bases at V and 0 bases at J, with 17 bases between the two ends. The CDR3 runs 18 residues. The CDR3 region has the DNA TGTGCCAGCTCACCATTACCCACAGGGTTCCACTCTGGAAACACCATATATTTT. Its translation is CASSPLPTGFHSGNTIYF.

The chain has TRBV7-8 and TRBJ2-7; D is undetermined. The V gene's germline CDR1 is SGHVS and CDR2 FQNEAQ. The CDR3 is made up of 15 amino acids. The ends were cut back, 3 bases at V and 2 bases at J, with 14 bases in the middle. The CDR3, as DNA: TGTGCCAGCAGCTTCTCCCAGGACGGCACCTACGAGCAGTACTTC. This gives the protein CASSFSQDGTYEQYF.

The rearrangement uses TRBV9 and TRBJ2-2; D ambiguous. Germline CDR1 reads SGDLS; CDR2 reads YYNGEE. Trimming left V 0 bases short and J 4 bases short, with 10 bases between. This CDR3 comprises 15 residues. DNA of the CDR3: TGTGCCAGCAGCGTAGACTGGAAGGGCACCGGGGAGCTGTTTTTT. Translated: CASSVDWKGTGELFF.

This clone was counted once. This chain links TRBV6-6 with TRBJ2-7; TRBD1 or TRBD2 may be the D gene (5 bases each). CDR1 is MNHNY and CDR2 is SVGAGI in the germline V gene (reference sequence). Deletions cut 6 bases from V and 3 bases from J, with 18 bases between. The CDR3 runs to 15 residues. The CDR3 nucleotides are TGTGCCAGCAGGTACCGGGACGGAGGATACTACGAGCAGTACTTC. It codes for CASRYRDGGYYEQYF.

This clone was counted once. The chain uses TRBV9 and TRBJ2-3, with unresolved D. Trimming shortened V by 0 bases and J by 2 bases, and 16 bases separated the two germline ends. There are 17 residues in the CDR3. Germline V gives CDR1 SGDLS, CDR2 YYNGEE. CDR3 sequence reads: CASSVGAATDPTDTQYF. The CDR3 DNA sequence: TGTGCCAGCAGCGTAGGTGCAGCTACAGATCCCACAGATACGCAGTATTTT.

This chain links TRBV18 with TRBJ1-5; no reliable D call. Germline V gene sequence: CDR1 KGHSH, CDR2 LQKENI. The V and J ends lost 6 bases and 5 bases respectively, with 14 bases between them. The CDR3 is 14 residues long. In DNA, the CDR3 is TGTGCCAGCTCGTCGACACCTCGCGATCAGCCCCAGCATTTT. This codes for CASSSTPRDQPQHF.

This clone was detected only a few times. The chain links TRBV6-4 to TRBJ2-1; no clear D gene. The germline gives CDR1 MRHNA, CDR2 SNTAGT. The germline V and J ends were trimmed by 5 bases and 10 bases, with 15 bases remaining between them. There are 13 residues in the CDR3. Here the CDR3 reads CASSLALDREQFF. Written as DNA, the CDR3 is TGTGCCAGCAGTCTGGCTTTGGATCGGGAGCAGTTCTTC.

The CDR3 DNA follows: TGTGCCAGCAGTGACTCGACCCGCTCTGGGGCCAACGTCCTGACTTTC. Its translation: CASSDSTRSGANVLTF. The chain links TRBV6-4 to TRBJ2-6, with D uncertain. Looked up from germline, CDR1 is MRHNA and CDR2 is SNTAGT. The ends were cut back, 0 bases at V and 0 bases at J, with 6 bases in the middle. The CDR3 is 16 residues long.

The chain is built from TRBV6-1 and TRBJ1-4; D call uncertain. V was shortened by 0 bases and J by 4 bases, with 9 bases between the two germline ends. CDR1 and CDR2 (germline): MNHNS, SASEGT. The CDR3 contains 15 residues. CDR3 region: CASSEALGDNEKLFF. The CDR3 DNA reads TGTGCCAGCAGTGAAGCCCTCGGGGATAATGAAAAACTGTTTTTT.

The CDR3 DNA follows: TGTGCCAGCAGTGATGAGGGACTAGCGAGCTCCTACGAGCAGTACTTC. Residues: CASSDEGLASSYEQYF. The J gene is TRBJ2-7, the V gene TRBV6-1, with 10 bases fitting TRBD2. This CDR3 has 16 amino acids. CDR1 is MNHNS and CDR2 is SASEGT in the germline V gene. V trimming: 3 bases; J trimming: 0 bases; junction bases outside the gene matches: 5.

As to this clone: In the same sample, other DNA sequences code for this CDR3. The CDR3 is CASSQGQGAYEQYF. Written as DNA, the CDR3 is TGTGCCAGCAGCCAAGGACAGGGGGCTTACGAGCAGTACTTC. The chain is built from TRBV6-6 and TRBJ2-7, with 11 nucleotides matching TRBD1. The CDR3 has 14 amino acids. V gave up 6 bases and J gave up 4 bases; unmatched junction bases: 5. CDR1 is MNHNY, CDR2 SVGAGI, per germline (reference sequence).

J is TRBJ2-5 and V is TRBV5-1; D might be TRBD2 (5 bases). The CDR3 length is 18 residues. V lost 4 bases and J 1 base, leaving 23 bases between the germline ends. Germline-derived CDR1 and CDR2 are SGHRS and YFSETQ. The CDR3 region is CASSRDPRSTGSQETQYF. In DNA form, the CDR3 reads TGCGCCAGCAGCCGCGACCCTAGGTCGACTGGGAGCCAAGAGACCCAGTACTTC. Combining the CDR3 with reference TRBV5-1 and TRBJ2-5 gives the whole variable domain KAGVTQTPRYLIKTRGQQVTLSCSPISGHRSVSWYQQTPGQGLQFLFEYFSETQRNKGNFPGRFSGRQFSNSRSEMNVSTLELGDSALYLCASSRDPRSTGSQETQYFGPGTRLLVL.

V is TRBV2 and J is TRBJ2-7; TRBD1 aligns across 7 bases. CDR3 length: 15 residues. The junction had 13 bases not matched to a gene; V was cut back by 8 bases and J by 3 bases. Germline assignment: CDR1 SNHLY and CDR2 FYNNEI. CDR3 in amino acids: CASAQGPQGNYEQYF. As DNA, the CDR3 is TGTGCCAGCGCCCAAGGACCACAGGGGAACTACGAGCAGTACTTC.

For the CDR3, the DNA is TGTGCCAGTAGTACGACAGGGAAGTTGTCCTACGAGCAGTACTTC. It yields the protein CASSTTGKLSYEQYF. The chain is built from TRBV19 and TRBJ2-7, with 7 nucleotides matching TRBD1. Germline lookup yields CDR1 LNHDA and CDR2 SQIVND (reference sequence). This CDR3 contains 15 residues. V dropped 4 bases and J dropped 1; count of bases not matched to a gene: 7. Complete variable domain (other parts from reference TRBV19 and TRBJ2-7): DGGITQSPKYLFRKEGQNVTLSCEQNLNHDAMYWYRQDPGQGLRLIYYSQIVNDFQKGDIAEGYSVSREKKESFPLTVTSAQKNPTAFYLCASSTTGKLSYEQYFGPGTRLTVT.

This clone has more than one count but fewer than ten. The V gene is TRBV29-1, the J gene TRBJ1-1; D perhaps matches TRBD1 (5 bases). The CDR3 contains 12 residues. Trimming cost V 4 bases and J 8 bases, with 14 bases left between them. CDR1 is SQVTM, CDR2 ANQGSEA, per germline. CDR3 protein: CSVGRSTEEAFF. As DNA, the CDR3 is TGCAGCGTTGGAAGGTCGACAGAGGAAGCTTTCTTT. Drawing the rest from reference TRBV29-1 and TRBJ1-1, the complete variable domain is SAVISQKPSRDICQRGTSLTIQCQVDSQVTMMFWYRQQPGQSLTLIATANQGSEATYESGFVIDKFPISRPNLTFSTLTVSNMSPEDSSIYLCSVGRSTEEAFFGQGTRLTVV.

V gene TRBV5-1 combines with J gene TRBJ2-1; no definite D call. The CDR3 is 14 amino acids. In germline, CDR1 is SGHRS, CDR2 YFSETQ. The ends were cut back, 0 bases at V and 4 bases at J, with 8 bases in the middle. The CDR3 nucleotides read TGCGCCAGCAGCTTGGGTAGCTTGTACAATGAGCAGTTCTTC. Its protein is CASSLGSLYNEQFF.

This rearrangement joins TRBV4-2 to TRBJ1-2; unclear D gene. This CDR3 comprises 13 residues. Germline CDR1 is LGHNA and CDR2 is YNFKEQ. The V end was cut by 5 bases, the J end by 4 bases, with 11 bases between. Here the CDR3 reads CASSLGDFYGYTF. Here the CDR3 DNA reads TGTGCCAGCAGCTTGGGAGATTTCTATGGCTACACCTTC.

The chain employs TRBV19 and TRBJ2-3; D is perhaps TRBD2 (6 bases). V was trimmed by 5 bases and J by 3 bases, leaving 12 bases between them. The CDR3 contains 14 residues. From germline, CDR1 is LNHDA and CDR2 SQIVND (reference sequence). CDR3 amino acids: CASSLGLFTDTQYF. CDR3 nucleotides: TGTGCCAGTAGTCTGGGACTTTTTACAGATACGCAGTATTTT.

In this sample, this clone turned up once. This chain connects TRBV9 to TRBJ1-6, with D possibly TRBD1 on 6 matching bases. Trimming pared 0 bases from V and 7 bases from J, leaving 11 bases between. Germline lookup yields CDR1 SGDLS and CDR2 YYNGEE. This CDR3 has 15 residues. Here the CDR3 reads CASSVGAGANSPLHF. CDR3 sequence (DNA): TGTGCCAGCAGCGTAGGTGCAGGGGCAAATTCACCCCTCCACTTT.

This chain connects TRBV7-2 to TRBJ2-1; 7 nucleotides agree with TRBD1. Germline V CDR1 and CDR2: SGHTA, FQGNSA. Trimming removed 4 bases from V and 2 bases from J; junction bases left unmatched: 11. The CDR3 extends over 17 amino acids. The CDR3 here is CASSSNRGFGTYNEQFF. The CDR3 DNA is TGTGCCAGCAGCTCAAACAGGGGATTCGGAACCTACAATGAGCAGTTCTTC.

A single count supports this clone. V gene TRBV4-2 combines with J gene TRBJ1-4; 7 nucleotides line up with TRBD1. From germline, CDR1 is LGHNA and CDR2 YNFKEQ. The CDR3 is 16 amino acids. The trim removed 2 bases at V and 0 bases at J, leaving 3 bases unmatched. As DNA, the CDR3 is TGTGCCAGCAGCCAACTTACAGGGGCAACTAATGAAAAACTGTTTTTT. Protein product: CASSQLTGATNEKLFF.

The CDR3, as DNA: TGTGCCAGCAGGGGAACAGGGTCCGATACGCAGTATTTT. Encoded protein: CASRGTGSDTQYF. V gene TRBV27 combines with J gene TRBJ2-3; weak D call: TRBD1 (6 bases). The V gene's germline CDR1 is MNHEY and CDR2 SMNVEV (reference sequence). The CDR3 is made up of 13 amino acids. V gave up 6 bases and J gave up 6 bases, with 13 bases separating them.

The CDR3 DNA is TGTGCCAGCAGCGTACAGGGTTCGATCTATGGCTACACCTTC. Translation gives CASSVQGSIYGYTF. This chain links TRBV5-4 with TRBJ1-2, with D possibly TRBD1 on 6 matching bases. The germline CDR1 and CDR2 sequences are SGHNT and YYREEE (reference sequence). This CDR3 contains 14 residues. V lost 4 bases and J 4 bases, leaving 14 bases between the germline ends. The whole variable domain, filled in from reference TRBV5-4 and TRBJ1-2, reads ETGVTQSPTHLIKTRGQQVTLRCSSQSGHNTVSWYQQALGQGPQFIFQYYREEENGRGNFPPRFSGLQFPNYSSELNVNALELDDSALYLCASSVQGSIYGYTFGSGTRLTVV.

The chain uses TRBV6-5 and TRBJ2-3, with D maybe TRBD1 (6 bases). CDR3 size: 15 residues. Trimming took off 0 bases at V and 9 bases at J, with 16 bases between the two ends. The V gene's germline CDR1 is MNHEY and CDR2 SVGAGI. CDR3 residues: CASSYSSPGARTQYF. CDR3 bases: TGTGCCAGCAGTTACTCCTCCCCAGGGGCACGAACGCAGTATTTT.

This rearrangement joins TRBV18 to TRBJ1-5, with no clear D. V lost 1 base, J lost 0 bases, and 7 bases lay in between. CDR1 and CDR2 (germline): KGHSH, LQKENI. The CDR3 consists of 15 residues. The CDR3 loop is CASSPLRVSNQPQHF. CDR3 sequence (DNA): TGTGCCAGCTCACCACTTAGGGTTAGCAATCAGCCCCAGCATTTT.

The chain combines TRBV9 with TRBJ2-7; no clear D gene. Germline V CDR1 and CDR2: SGDLS, YYNGEE. The V and J ends lost 1 base and 2 bases respectively, with 10 bases between them. The CDR3 has 14 residues. CDR3 sequence reads: CASSVTPTAYEQYF. The CDR3 DNA follows: TGTGCCAGCAGCGTAACCCCGACCGCCTACGAGCAGTACTTC.

Of note for this clone: A read error may produce the germline difference seen at one junction end. The V gene is TRBV5-4, the J gene TRBJ2-7, with D perhaps TRBD2 (5 bases). There are 15 residues in the CDR3. The germline CDR1 and CDR2 sequences are SGHNT and YYREEE (reference sequence). The CDR3 spells CASSQDSAGSYEQYF. CDR3 DNA sequence: TGCGCCAGCAGCCAAGATTCGGCGGGCTCCTACGAGCAGTACTTC.

J is TRBJ2-2 and V is TRBV5-6, with D tentatively TRBD1 or TRBD2 (5 bases each). The germline V and J ends were trimmed by 5 bases and 4 bases, with 9 bases remaining between them. Germline CDR1 and CDR2: SGHDT and YYEEEE. The CDR3 covers 13 residues. CDR3 region: CASSPGSTGELFF. The CDR3 DNA sequence: TGTGCCAGCAGTCCAGGGAGCACCGGGGAGCTGTTTTTT.

The J gene is TRBJ2-2, the V gene TRBV28; D might be TRBD2 (6 bases). The CDR3 sequence is 17 residues long. Germline V lookup: CDR1 MDHEN, CDR2 SYDVKM. V lost 1 base, J lost 1 base, and 13 bases lay in between. DNA of the CDR3: TGTGCCAGCAGTTTATTCCGTAGCGGTAAGAACACCGGGGAGCTGTTTTTT. Protein product: CASSLFRSGKNTGELFF.

This sequence joins TRBV2 and TRBJ2-6, with a tentative D call TRBD2 (7 bases). Germline V gene lookup returns CDR1 SNHLY and CDR2 FYNNEI. V dropped 7 bases and J dropped 0 bases, with 19 bases sitting between them. This CDR3 spans 18 amino acids. CDR3 DNA sequence: TGTGCCAGCACCGAGGGCAGGGGAGGGTCCTCTGGGGCCAACGTCCTGACTTTC. Amino acid sequence: CASTEGRGGSSGANVLTF.

V is TRBV12-5 and J is TRBJ2-1; D is perhaps TRBD1 (6 bases). V was trimmed by 6 bases and J by 3 bases, leaving 15 bases between them. CDR3 length: 15 amino acids. Germline V CDR1 and CDR2: LGHNT, FRNRAP. For the CDR3, the DNA is TGTGCTAGTGGACCGACAGGTCTCCTCTACAATGAGCAGTTCTTC. This sequence encodes CASGPTGLLYNEQFF.

The V gene is TRBV4-2, the J gene TRBJ1-2; 9 bases align to TRBD1. Losses at the gene ends were 4 bases for V and 7 bases for J; bases not matched to a gene: 4. The length of the CDR3 is 13 residues. CDR1 is LGHNA, CDR2 YNFKEQ, per germline. DNA of the CDR3: TGTGCCAGCAGCCGCGGACAGGGGACTGGCTACACCTTC. Its translation is CASSRGQGTGYTF.